Presented here are 10 T cell receptor beta chains from one specimen sequenced in a study. Each CDR3 protein is one row after TCRdb ran MiXCR on the 5' RACE reads. The table includes about 40,000 distinct CDR3 sequences, under 20% detected once. The source material was naive CD4+ T cells sorted from a lymph node. Stated subset: naive CD4+ T cells, CD4+CD45RA+CD25-. These receptors all stem from a female donor with breast cancer.

This clonotype was recorded at least ten times. The chain joins TRBV6-1 to TRBJ2-5; D might be TRBD2 (5 bases). This CDR3 spans 15 amino acids. From germline, CDR1 is MNHNS and CDR2 SASEGT. Trimming pared 4 bases from V and 0 bases from J, leaving 12 bases between. The CDR3 bases are TGTGCCAGCAGTGCCCTTCGAGGGTACCAAGAGACCCAGTACTTC. Translated: CASSALRGYQETQYF.

This clonotype was found many times. The V call is TRBV10-3, the J call TRBJ1-1, with D possibly TRBD1 on 5 matching bases. V lost 4 bases and J 1 base, leaving 10 bases between the germline ends. The CDR3 consists of 14 residues. CDR1 and CDR2 from the germline V gene are ENHRY and SYGVKD. As DNA, the CDR3 is TGTGCCATCAGTGGGGGACTGAGGAACACTGAAGCTTTCTTT. Residues: CAISGGLRNTEAFF.

The CDR3 DNA reads as TGCAGTGCTCCAGGGGAGGGTAATGAAAAACTGTTTTTT. It is translated as CSAPGEGNEKLFF. The J gene is TRBJ1-4, the V gene TRBV20-1, with a tentative D call TRBD1 (6 bases). Germline CDR1 and CDR2: DFQATT and SNEGSKA (reference sequence). The CDR3 loop spans 13 amino acids. The V end was cut by 5 bases, the J end by 4 bases, with 11 bases between.

The V call is TRBV18, the J call TRBJ2-5; D may be TRBD2 (6 bases). V was pared by 4 bases and J by 4 bases, with 13 bases between. CDR3 size: 14 residues. From germline, CDR1 is KGHSH and CDR2 LQKENI. The CDR3 spells CASSLEGAGETQYF. CDR3 bases: TGTGCCAGCTCACTCGAAGGAGCGGGAGAGACCCAGTACTTC.

Turning to this clonotype: Since a much larger clone is just one base distant, this may be a read error. The chain uses TRBV29-1 and TRBJ1-4, with a possible D match to TRBD1 (5 bases). This CDR3 has 13 amino acids. Germline values: CDR1 SQVTM, CDR2 ANQGSEA. The V gene lost 6 bases and the J gene lost 6 bases, with 14 bases spanning the gap. CDR3 residues: CSVVDPGHEKLFF. CDR3 DNA: TGCAGCGTCGTCGACCCAGGGCATGAAAAACTGTTTTTT.

This clonotype was counted only a few times. V usage is TRBV7-2 and J usage is TRBJ1-1; D is perhaps TRBD1 (5 bases). The CDR3 totals 13 residues. Trimming took off 4 bases at V and 7 bases at J, with 13 bases between the two ends. Germline CDR1 is SGHTA and CDR2 is FQGNSA. In DNA, the CDR3 is TGTGCCAGCAGCTCTCGCAGGGCTAATGAAGCTTTCTTT. It translates to CASSSRRANEAFF.

This clonotype has just a few counts. V usage is TRBV20-1 and J usage is TRBJ2-3, with 8 bases that match TRBD2. Germline CDR1 is DFQATT and CDR2 is SNEGSKA (reference sequence). The ends lost 6 bases at V and 2 bases at J; junction bases unmatched: 10. CDR3 length: 15 residues. CDR3: CSALPLAGITDTQYF. The CDR3 region has the DNA TGCAGTGCCCTACCTTTAGCGGGGATCACAGATACGCAGTATTTT.

About this clonotype: A much larger clonotype is one base distant, so this may be a read error. The CDR3 DNA sequence: TGCGCCAGCAGGAAGGGACAGAACACCGGGGAGCTGTGTTTT. Translation gives CASRKGQNTGELCF. This chain joins TRBV5-1 and TRBJ2-2, with 7 bases aligning to TRBD1. Germline CDR1 is SGHRS and CDR2 is YFSETQ. This CDR3 spans 14 amino acids.

This clonotype showed up just a few times. V usage is TRBV7-8 and J usage is TRBJ1-5; 8 bases align to TRBD1. Trimming cost V 2 bases and J 0 bases; bases outside gene matches: 12. The germline CDR1 and CDR2 sequences are SGHVS and FQNEAQ. This CDR3 is built from 19 residues. The CDR3 nucleotides read TGTGCCAGCAGCTTATTTCCCCGGACAGGGAGACTTAGCAATCAGCCCCAGCATTTT. Protein product: CASSLFPRTGRLSNQPQHF.

This clonotype was observed many times. This rearrangement joins TRBV5-1 to TRBJ2-3; D is ambiguous. The CDR3 spans 14 residues. Trimming shortened V by 5 bases and J by 0 bases, and 10 bases separated the two germline ends. Germline CDR1 is SGHRS and CDR2 is YFSETQ. Written as DNA, the CDR3 is TGCGCCAGCAGAACGGGTCCTAGCACAGATACGCAGTATTTT. Its protein is CASRTGPSTDTQYF.